Listed below are T cell receptor beta chains from one sample, sequenced in a study of control samples from healthy donors and cancer patients. Sequencing used immunoSEQ multiplex PCR; TCRdb keeps in-frame clones, though not all of them. The repertoire has some 410,000 clones, 75% to 95% of them found once; the top ten carry 5% to 8%. The specimen was PBMCs. These receptors were taken from a man aged 40-55 years with head and neck cancer. Each CDR3 is given with its conserved first and last residue. A D gene is named only where the DNA matches it firmly. A clone size is listed for some rows: how often the clone was seen (once, few, many), or a class if it is expanded.

size: once
length: 14
D: -
V: TRBV28
J: TRBJ1-5
DNA: TGTGCCAGCAATCCGACGGGGGGGACTTGGCCCCAGCATTTT
CDR3: CASNPTGGTWPQHF

size: once
length: 15
D: -
V: TRBV18
J: TRBJ1-5
DNA: TGTGCCAGCTCAGGGTCTGGGGGCCCCAATCAGCCCCAGCATTTT
CDR3: CASSGSGGPNQPQHF

size: -
length: 15
D: -
V: TRBV6-5
J: TRBJ2-1
DNA: TGTGCCAGCAGTTACGGGCATCAACCCTACAATGAGCAGTTCTTC
CDR3: CASSYGHQPYNEQFF

size: -
length: 13
D: -
V: TRBV6-5
J: TRBJ2-5
DNA: TGTGCCAGCATGGGGGCGGGGCAAGAGACCCAGTACTTC
CDR3: CASMGAGQETQYF

size: -
length: 18
D: TRBD1
V: TRBV28
J: TRBJ2-7
DNA: TGTGCCAGCAGTTTATATCCGTACAGGGGAAGGGGCTCCTACGAGCAGTACTTC
CDR3: CASSLYPYRGRGSYEQYF

size: -
length: 14
D: TRBD1
V: TRBV15
J: TRBJ2-3
DNA: TGTGCCACCAGCAGGGGACAGTACACAGATACGCAGTATTTT
CDR3: CATSRGQYTDTQYF

size: -
length: 16
D: TRBD1
V: TRBV7-2
J: TRBJ1-1
DNA: TGTGCCAGCAGCTTATACCAACAGGGGGGAGGCACTGAAGCTTTCTTT
CDR3: CASSLYQQGGGTEAFF

size: -
length: 15
D: -
V: TRBV3-1/TRBV3-2
J: TRBJ2-7
DNA: TGTGCCAGCAGCCCGAGACTAACAGGGTCCTACGAGCAGTACTTC
CDR3: CASSPRLTGSYEQYF

size: -
length: 13
D: -
V: TRBV6-5
J: TRBJ2-6
DNA: TGTGCCAGCAGTTTCCAGGGTACCAACGTCCTGACTTTC
CDR3: CASSFQGTNVLTF

size: -
length: 16
D: TRBD1
V: TRBV6-6
J: TRBJ2-7
DNA: TGTGCCAGCAGCCCTGGGACAGGGGCGATTTTCTACGAGCAGTACTTC
CDR3: CASSPGTGAIFYEQYF

size: -
length: 11
D: -
V: TRBV12-3/TRBV12-4
J: TRBJ1-1
DNA: TGTGCCAGCGGAGTTATGAACAGCGCTTTCTTT
CDR3: CASGVMNSAFF

size: -
length: 17
D: -
V: TRBV29-1
J: TRBJ1-1
DNA: TGCAGCGTTGAAGATCGGACCTTACAAGCGGGGAACACTGAAGCTTTCTTT
CDR3: CSVEDRTLQAGNTEAFF

size: -
length: 16
D: TRBD1
V: TRBV4-1
J: TRBJ2-1
DNA: TGCGCCAGCAGCCAGCTCCCGGACAGGGTATTGGGTGAGCAGTTCTTC
CDR3: CASSQLPDRVLGEQFF

size: once
length: 15
D: TRBD2
V: TRBV27
J: TRBJ2-1
DNA: TGTGCCAGCAGTGGCCAGACTAGCCCCTACAATGAGCAGTTCTTC
CDR3: CASSGQTSPYNEQFF

size: -
length: 17
D: TRBD2
V: TRBV4-2
J: TRBJ2-2
DNA: TGTGCCAGCAGCCAAGCCCGCGGGAGGGTGAACACCGGGGAGCTGTTTTTT
CDR3: CASSQARGRVNTGELFF

size: -
length: 15
D: -
V: TRBV11-2
J: TRBJ2-7
DNA: TGTGCCAGCAGCTTACAGTACGAGGGCCGCTACGAGCAGTACTTC
CDR3: CASSLQYEGRYEQYF

size: -
length: 16
D: TRBD2
V: TRBV5-5
J: TRBJ2-2
DNA: TGTGCCAGCAGCTTGGCCCCGGCGGGGGGCACCGGGGAGCTGTTTTTT
CDR3: CASSLAPAGGTGELFF

size: -
length: 15
D: -
V: TRBV28
J: TRBJ2-2
DNA: TGTGCCAGCAGAAGGACGGGCGGGAACACCGGGGAGCTGTTTTTT
CDR3: CASRRTGGNTGELFF

size: -
length: 16
D: -
V: TRBV10-1
J: TRBJ2-7
DNA: TGCGCCAGCAGTTTGAAAATTCGGACGGGGTCCTACGAGCAGTACTTC
CDR3: CASSLKIRTGSYEQYF

size: -
length: 12
D: -
V: TRBV12-3/TRBV12-4
J: TRBJ1-1
DNA: TGTGCCAGCAGTTTAGTCGGGGGCCCGGCTTTCTTT
CDR3: CASSLVGGPAFF

size: -
length: 15
D: -
V: TRBV2
J: TRBJ2-2
DNA: TGTGCCAGCAGTGCCGGGCGGGCATCTACCGGGGAGCTGTTTTTT
CDR3: CASSAGRASTGELFF

size: -
length: 14
D: -
V: TRBV24-1
J: TRBJ1-2
DNA: TGTGCCACCAGTGAATCAGGGGAGACAAATGGCTACACCTTC
CDR3: CATSESGETNGYTF

size: -
length: 12
D: -
V: TRBV30
J: TRBJ1-2
DNA: TGTGCCTGGTGGGGAGGGGCCAATGGCTACACCTTC
CDR3: CAWWGGANGYTF

size: -
length: 10
D: -
V: TRBV20-1
J: TRBJ2-7
DNA: TGCAGTGCTCTCTCTGACGAGCAGTACTTC
CDR3: CSALSDEQYF

size: -
length: 14
D: TRBD1
V: TRBV19
J: TRBJ1-4
DNA: TGTGCCAGTAGTACGACAGGGGGCAATGAAAAACTGTTTTTT
CDR3: CASSTTGGNEKLFF

size: -
length: 16
D: TRBD1
V: TRBV27
J: TRBJ1-5
DNA: TGTGCCAGCAGTAAAGGGGGCGGCGAAGGTTGGCAGCCCCAGCATTTT
CDR3: CASSKGGGEGWQPQHF

size: -
length: 15
D: -
V: TRBV19
J: TRBJ1-3
DNA: TGTGCCAGTAGTTTCGGACAGAACTCTGGAAACACCATATATTTT
CDR3: CASSFGQNSGNTIYF

size: -
length: 14
D: -
V: TRBV11-2
J: TRBJ1-5
DNA: TGTGCCAGCAGCTTTTCAGGTTCTCACCAGCCCCAGCATTTT
CDR3: CASSFSGSHQPQHF

size: -
length: 16
D: -
V: TRBV4-2
J: TRBJ1-2
DNA: TGTGCCAGCAGCCGGCTTAAACAGGAGGATAACTATGGCTACACCTTC
CDR3: CASSRLKQEDNYGYTF

size: -
length: 13
D: -
V: TRBV7-2
J: TRBJ1-5
DNA: TGTGCCAGCAGCCCTAGGGGGGGACAGCCCCAGCATTTT
CDR3: CASSPRGGQPQHF

size: -
length: 15
D: -
V: TRBV7-9
J: TRBJ1-2
DNA: TGTGCCAGCAACCTAGGGGAATCGGGGCTCTATGGCTACACCTTC
CDR3: CASNLGESGLYGYTF

size: -
length: 14
D: TRBD2
V: TRBV18
J: TRBJ2-3
DNA: TGTGCCAGCTCAAGCAGCGGGGGGTCAGATACGCAGTATTTT
CDR3: CASSSSGGSDTQYF

size: -
length: 14
D: -
V: TRBV7-2
J: TRBJ1-5
DNA: TGTGCCAGCAGCTCGGGACCGGGTGGTCAGCCCCAGCATTTT
CDR3: CASSSGPGGQPQHF

size: -
length: 15
D: -
V: TRBV5-1
J: TRBJ1-1
DNA: TGCGCCAGCAGCTTGTACATAGGGGAGGACACTGAAGCTTTCTTT
CDR3: CASSLYIGEDTEAFF

size: -
length: 19
D: TRBD2
V: TRBV14
J: TRBJ2-7
DNA: TGTGCCAGCAGCCAGAGAGACAGGCATATAGCGGGAGGGCCTCGGGAGCAGTACTTC
CDR3: CASSQRDRHIAGGPREQYF

size: once
length: 15
D: -
V: TRBV19
J: TRBJ1-5
DNA: TGTGCCAGTACCCCTCCGGACTATAGCAATCAGCCCCAGCATTTT
CDR3: CASTPPDYSNQPQHF

size: once
length: 15
D: TRBD1
V: TRBV5-8
J: TRBJ2-2
DNA: TGTGCCAGCAGCGGGGGACAGGTGTACACCGGGGAGCTGTTTTTT
CDR3: CASSGGQVYTGELFF

size: -
length: 16
D: TRBD1
V: TRBV7-9
J: TRBJ2-1
DNA: TGTGCCAGCAGAACTACCGGGACAGGGATCTACAATGAGCAGTTCTTC
CDR3: CASRTTGTGIYNEQFF

size: -
length: 16
D: -
V: TRBV15
J: TRBJ1-2
DNA: TGTGCCACCAGCAGATCGGGACATGGAGGATCCTATGGCTACACCTTC
CDR3: CATSRSGHGGSYGYTF

size: once
length: 13
D: -
V: TRBV30
J: TRBJ2-2
DNA: TGTGCCTGGACCAAAGTAAGCACCGGGGAGCTGTTTTTT
CDR3: CAWTKVSTGELFF

size: -
length: 16
D: -
V: TRBV14
J: TRBJ1-4
DNA: TGTGCCAGCAGCCAGATGGGAGGGGCCGGAGAAGAAAAACTGTTTTTT
CDR3: CASSQMGGAGEEKLFF

size: -
length: 14
D: -
V: TRBV4-3
J: TRBJ2-5
DNA: TGCGCCAGCAGCCAAGTTGTAGTCCAAGAGACCCAGTACTTC
CDR3: CASSQVVVQETQYF

size: -
length: 14
D: -
V: TRBV6-5
J: TRBJ2-1
DNA: TGTGCCAGCAGAGCACTAGGCTCTTGGAATGAGCAGTTCTTC
CDR3: CASRALGSWNEQFF

size: -
length: 15
D: -
V: TRBV11-3
J: TRBJ2-7
DNA: TGTGCCAGCAGCTTAGCGGGCTCGCGGTCCTTCGAGCAGTACTTC
CDR3: CASSLAGSRSFEQYF

size: -
length: 14
D: TRBD1
V: TRBV5-1
J: TRBJ2-1
DNA: TGCGCCAGCAACGGTAAACAGGGGGCGTATGAGCAGTTCTTC
CDR3: CASNGKQGAYEQFF

size: -
length: 13
D: -
V: TRBV9
J: TRBJ2-2
DNA: TGTGCCAGCAGGGACAGGAACACCGGGGAGCTGTTTTTT
CDR3: CASRDRNTGELFF

size: -
length: 15
D: TRBD1
V: TRBV5-5
J: TRBJ1-4
DNA: TGTGCCAGCAGCTTGGAGGGGGCGCTTAGGGAAAAACTGTTTTTT
CDR3: CASSLEGALREKLFF

size: -
length: 14
D: -
V: TRBV9
J: TRBJ2-5
DNA: TGTGCCAGCAGCGTTGGGACGGACATGGAGACCCAGTACTTC
CDR3: CASSVGTDMETQYF

size: -
length: 15
D: TRBD2
V: TRBV27
J: TRBJ2-7
DNA: TGTGCCAGTCGAGGTCTAGCGGGAGTTCACTACGAGCAGTACTTC
CDR3: CASRGLAGVHYEQYF

size: -
length: 14
D: -
V: TRBV5-1
J: TRBJ2-5
DNA: TGCGCCAGCAGCTTCCGGGACAACCAAGAGACCCAGTACTTC
CDR3: CASSFRDNQETQYF

size: -
length: 11
D: -
V: TRBV12-3/TRBV12-4
J: TRBJ2-7
DNA: TGTGCCAGCAGTCGAGGGGCCGAGCAGTACTTC
CDR3: CASSRGAEQYF

size: -
length: 16
D: TRBD1
V: TRBV10-1
J: TRBJ2-2
DNA: TGCGCCAGCAGTGAGTCCCTGACAGGGGGCACCGGGGAGCTGTTTTTT
CDR3: CASSESLTGGTGELFF

size: -
length: 15
D: -
V: TRBV11-2
J: TRBJ1-6
DNA: TGTGCCAGCAGCTTAGCGGGACGGTTTAATTCACCCCTCCACTTT
CDR3: CASSLAGRFNSPLHF

size: -
length: 15
D: -
V: TRBV7-9
J: TRBJ2-2
DNA: TGTGCCAGCAGCCCGCGGGAAGGGATAACCGGGGAGCTGTTTTTT
CDR3: CASSPREGITGELFF

size: -
length: 16
D: -
V: TRBV7-9
J: TRBJ1-2
DNA: TGTGCCAGCAGCACGGGGGGTAGTGAGTTCTATTATGGCTACACCTTC
CDR3: CASSTGGSEFYYGYTF

size: -
length: 14
D: -
V: TRBV7-2
J: TRBJ1-6
DNA: TGTGCCAGCAGCTCAAGTGGGACAAATTCACCCCTCCACTTT
CDR3: CASSSSGTNSPLHF

size: -
length: 15
D: TRBD1
V: TRBV6-5
J: TRBJ1-2
DNA: TGTGCCAGCAGGAAAGCAGGGGGAACTAACTATGGCTACACCTTC
CDR3: CASRKAGGTNYGYTF

size: once
length: 14
D: TRBD1
V: TRBV6-1
J: TRBJ1-5
DNA: TGTGCCAGCAGTGACGGACAGGGCAATCAGCCCCAGCATTTT
CDR3: CASSDGQGNQPQHF

size: -
length: 15
D: -
V: TRBV19
J: TRBJ1-5
DNA: TGTGCCAGTAGTATAGTGGTCGGTGGGAATCAGCCCCAGCATTTT
CDR3: CASSIVVGGNQPQHF

size: -
length: 17
D: TRBD1
V: TRBV9
J: TRBJ2-1
DNA: TGTGCCAGCAGCGACCGGACAGGGGCCTTCTCCTACAATGAGCAGTTCTTC
CDR3: CASSDRTGAFSYNEQFF